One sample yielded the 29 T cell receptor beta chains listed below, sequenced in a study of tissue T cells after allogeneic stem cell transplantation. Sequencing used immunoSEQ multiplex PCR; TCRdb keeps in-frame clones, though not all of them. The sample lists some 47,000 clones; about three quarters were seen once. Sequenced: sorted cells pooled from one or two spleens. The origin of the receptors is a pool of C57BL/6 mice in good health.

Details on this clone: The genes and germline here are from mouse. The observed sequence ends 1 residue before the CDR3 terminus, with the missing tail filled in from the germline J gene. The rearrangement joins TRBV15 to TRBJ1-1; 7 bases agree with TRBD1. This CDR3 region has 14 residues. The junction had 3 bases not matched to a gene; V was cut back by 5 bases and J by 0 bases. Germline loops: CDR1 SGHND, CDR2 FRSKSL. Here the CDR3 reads CASSRQGPNTEVFF. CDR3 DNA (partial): TGTGCCAGCAGTCGACAGGGCCCAAACACAGAAGTCTTC.

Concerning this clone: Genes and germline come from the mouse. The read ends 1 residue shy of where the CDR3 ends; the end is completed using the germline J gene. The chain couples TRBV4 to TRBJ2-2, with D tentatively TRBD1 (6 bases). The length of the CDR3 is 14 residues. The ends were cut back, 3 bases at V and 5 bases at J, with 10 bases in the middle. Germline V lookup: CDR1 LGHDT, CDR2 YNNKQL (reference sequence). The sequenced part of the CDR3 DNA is TGTGCCAGCAGCTATTCAGGGGTTACCGGGCAGCTCTAC. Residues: CASSYSGVTGQLY. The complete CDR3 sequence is CASSYSGVTGQLYF.

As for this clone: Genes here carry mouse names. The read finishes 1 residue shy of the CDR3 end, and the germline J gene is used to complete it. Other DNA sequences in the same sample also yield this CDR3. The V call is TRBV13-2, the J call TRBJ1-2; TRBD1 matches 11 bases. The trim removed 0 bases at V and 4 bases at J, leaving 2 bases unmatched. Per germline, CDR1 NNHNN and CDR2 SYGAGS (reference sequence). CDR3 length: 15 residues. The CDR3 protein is CASGDAGTGGSDYTF. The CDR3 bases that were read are TGTGCCAGCGGTGATGCCGGGACAGGGGGCTCCGACTACACC.

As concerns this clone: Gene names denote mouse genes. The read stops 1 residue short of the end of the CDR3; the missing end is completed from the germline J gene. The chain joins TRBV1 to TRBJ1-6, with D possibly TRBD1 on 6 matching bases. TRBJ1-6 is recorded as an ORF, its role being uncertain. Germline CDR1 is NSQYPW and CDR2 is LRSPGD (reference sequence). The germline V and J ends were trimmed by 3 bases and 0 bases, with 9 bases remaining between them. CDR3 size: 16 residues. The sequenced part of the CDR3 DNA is TGCACCTGCAGTGCCCGGACAGTTTCCTATAATTCGCCCCTCTAC. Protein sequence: CTCSARTVSYNSPLY. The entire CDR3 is CTCSARTVSYNSPLYF.

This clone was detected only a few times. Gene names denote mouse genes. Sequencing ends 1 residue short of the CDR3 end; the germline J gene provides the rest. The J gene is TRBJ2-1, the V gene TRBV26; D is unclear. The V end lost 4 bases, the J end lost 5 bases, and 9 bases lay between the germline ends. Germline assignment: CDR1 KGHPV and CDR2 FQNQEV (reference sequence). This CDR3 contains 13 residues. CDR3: CASSPGSDAEQFF. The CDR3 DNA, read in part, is TGTGCCAGCAGTCCGGGGTCGGATGCTGAGCAGTTC.

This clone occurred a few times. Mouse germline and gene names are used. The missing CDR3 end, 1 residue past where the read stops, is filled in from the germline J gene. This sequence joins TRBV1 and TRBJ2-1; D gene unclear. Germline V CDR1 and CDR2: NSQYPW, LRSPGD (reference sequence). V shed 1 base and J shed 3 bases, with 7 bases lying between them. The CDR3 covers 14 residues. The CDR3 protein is CTCSAAQAYAEQFF. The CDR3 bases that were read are TGCACCTGCAGTGCAGCTCAGGCCTATGCTGAGCAGTTC.

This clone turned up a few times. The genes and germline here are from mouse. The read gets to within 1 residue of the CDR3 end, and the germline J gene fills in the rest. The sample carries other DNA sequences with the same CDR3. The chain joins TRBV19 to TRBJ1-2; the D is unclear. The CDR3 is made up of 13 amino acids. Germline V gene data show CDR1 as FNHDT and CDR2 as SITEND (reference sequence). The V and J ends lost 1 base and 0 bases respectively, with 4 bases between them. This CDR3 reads CASSITANSDYTF. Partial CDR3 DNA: TGTGCCAGCAGTATAACAGCAAACTCCGACTACACC.

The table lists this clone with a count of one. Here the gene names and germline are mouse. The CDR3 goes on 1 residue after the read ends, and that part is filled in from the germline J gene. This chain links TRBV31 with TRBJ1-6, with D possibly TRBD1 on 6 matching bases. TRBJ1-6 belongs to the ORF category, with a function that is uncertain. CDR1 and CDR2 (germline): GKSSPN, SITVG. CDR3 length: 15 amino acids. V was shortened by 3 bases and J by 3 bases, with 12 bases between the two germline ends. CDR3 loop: CAWRPGQIYNSPLYF. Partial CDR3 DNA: TGTGCCTGGAGACCGGGACAAATCTATAATTCGCCCCTCTAC.

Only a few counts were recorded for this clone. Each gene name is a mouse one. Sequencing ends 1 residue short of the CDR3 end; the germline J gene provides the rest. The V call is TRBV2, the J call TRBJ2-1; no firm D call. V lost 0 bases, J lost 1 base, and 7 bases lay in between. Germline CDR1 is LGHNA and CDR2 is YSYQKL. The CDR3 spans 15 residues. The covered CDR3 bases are TGTGCCAGCAGCCAAGATCCAGGAAACTATGCTGAGCAGTTC. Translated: CASSQDPGNYAEQF. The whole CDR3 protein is CASSQDPGNYAEQFF.

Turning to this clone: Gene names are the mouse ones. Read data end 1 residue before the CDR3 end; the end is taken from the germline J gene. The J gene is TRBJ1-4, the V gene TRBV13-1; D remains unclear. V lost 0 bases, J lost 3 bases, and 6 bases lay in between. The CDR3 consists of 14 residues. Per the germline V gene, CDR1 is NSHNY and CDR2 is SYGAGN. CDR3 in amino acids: CASSDVDANERLFF. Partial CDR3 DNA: TGTGCCAGCAGTGATGTGGACGCCAACGAAAGATTATTT.

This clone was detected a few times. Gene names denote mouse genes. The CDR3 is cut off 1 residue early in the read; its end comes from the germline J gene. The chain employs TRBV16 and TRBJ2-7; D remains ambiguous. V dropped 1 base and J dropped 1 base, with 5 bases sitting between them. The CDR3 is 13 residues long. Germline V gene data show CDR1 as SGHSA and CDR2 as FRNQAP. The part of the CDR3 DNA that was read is TGTGCAAGCAGCTTAGTGGCGTCCTATGAACAGTAC. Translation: CASSLVASYEQY. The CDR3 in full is CASSLVASYEQYF.

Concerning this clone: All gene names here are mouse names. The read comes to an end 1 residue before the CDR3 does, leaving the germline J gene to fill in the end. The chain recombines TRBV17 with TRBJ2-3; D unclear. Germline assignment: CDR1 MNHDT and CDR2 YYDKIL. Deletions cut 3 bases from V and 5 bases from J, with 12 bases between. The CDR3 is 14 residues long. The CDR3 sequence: CASSSLGGKETLYF. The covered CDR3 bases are TGTGCTAGCAGTAGCTTGGGAGGGAAAGAAACGCTGTAT.

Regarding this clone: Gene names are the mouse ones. CDR3 DNA (partial): TGCACCTGCAGTGGCGGGACAAAATCCAACGAAAGATTATTT. Amino acid sequence: CTCSGGTKSNERLF. The whole CDR3 reads CTCSGGTKSNERLFF. This chain connects TRBV1 to TRBJ1-4; D perhaps matches TRBD1 (6 bases). Coverage ceases 1 residue before the CDR3 finishes, and the germline J gene fills in the end. Trimming took off 4 bases at V and 2 bases at J, with 11 bases between the two ends. The CDR3 length is 15 residues. The germline gives CDR1 NSQYPW, CDR2 LRSPGD (reference sequence).

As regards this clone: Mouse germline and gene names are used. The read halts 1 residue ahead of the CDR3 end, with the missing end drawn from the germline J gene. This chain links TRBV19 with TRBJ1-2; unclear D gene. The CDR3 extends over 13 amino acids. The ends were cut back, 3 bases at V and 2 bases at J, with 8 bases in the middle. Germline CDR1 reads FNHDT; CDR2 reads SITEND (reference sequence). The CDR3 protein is CASSRHRNSDYTF. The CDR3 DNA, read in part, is TGTGCCAGCAGTAGACATCGGAACTCCGACTACACC.

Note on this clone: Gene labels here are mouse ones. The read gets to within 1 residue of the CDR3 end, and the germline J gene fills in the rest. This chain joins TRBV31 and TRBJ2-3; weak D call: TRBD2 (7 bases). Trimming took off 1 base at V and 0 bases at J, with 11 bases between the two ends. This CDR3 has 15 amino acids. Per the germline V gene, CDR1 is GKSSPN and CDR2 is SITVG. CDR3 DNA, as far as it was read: TGTGCCTGGAGTCAGCTGGGGGCTAGTGCAGAAACGCTGTAT. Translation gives CAWSQLGASAETLY. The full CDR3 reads CAWSQLGASAETLYF.

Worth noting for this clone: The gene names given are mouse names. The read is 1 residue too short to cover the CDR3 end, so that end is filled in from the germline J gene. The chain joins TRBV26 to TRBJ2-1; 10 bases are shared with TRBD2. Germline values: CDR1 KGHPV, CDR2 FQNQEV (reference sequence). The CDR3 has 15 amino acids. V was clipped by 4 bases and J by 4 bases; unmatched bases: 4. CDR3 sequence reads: CASSRTGGPYAEQFF. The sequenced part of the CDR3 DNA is TGTGCCAGCAGTCGGACTGGGGGCCCTTATGCTGAGCAGTTC.

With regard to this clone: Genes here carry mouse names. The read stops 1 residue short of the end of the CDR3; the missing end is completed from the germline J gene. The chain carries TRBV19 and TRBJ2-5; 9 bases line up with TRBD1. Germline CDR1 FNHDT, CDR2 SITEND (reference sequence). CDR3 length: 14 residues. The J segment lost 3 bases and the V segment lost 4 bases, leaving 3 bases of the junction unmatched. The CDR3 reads CASSPGQGQDTQYF. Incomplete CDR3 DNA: TGTGCCAGCAGTCCGGGACAGGGTCAAGACACCCAGTAC.

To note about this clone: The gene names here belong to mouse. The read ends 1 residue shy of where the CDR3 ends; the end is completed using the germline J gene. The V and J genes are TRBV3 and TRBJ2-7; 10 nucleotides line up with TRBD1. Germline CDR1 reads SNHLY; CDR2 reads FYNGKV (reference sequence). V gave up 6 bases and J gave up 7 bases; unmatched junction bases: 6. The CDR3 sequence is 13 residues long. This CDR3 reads CASRRQGAEEQYF. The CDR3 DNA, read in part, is TGTGCCAGCAGGAGACAGGGGGCAGAGGAACAGTAC. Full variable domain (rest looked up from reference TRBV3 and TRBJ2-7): GPKVLQIPSHQIIDMGQMVTLNCDPVSNHLYFYWYKQILGQQMEFLVNFYNGKVMEKSKLFKDQFSVERPDGSYFTLKIQPTALEDSAVYFCASRRQGAEEQYFGPGTRLTVL.

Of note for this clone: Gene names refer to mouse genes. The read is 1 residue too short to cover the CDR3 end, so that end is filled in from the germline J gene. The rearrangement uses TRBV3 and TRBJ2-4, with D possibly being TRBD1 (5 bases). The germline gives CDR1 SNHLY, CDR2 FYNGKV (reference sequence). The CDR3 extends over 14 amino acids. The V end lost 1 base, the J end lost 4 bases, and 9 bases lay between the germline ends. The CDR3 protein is CASSLEGNKNTLYF. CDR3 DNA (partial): TGTGCCAGCAGCTTAGAGGGGAACAAAAACACCTTGTAC.

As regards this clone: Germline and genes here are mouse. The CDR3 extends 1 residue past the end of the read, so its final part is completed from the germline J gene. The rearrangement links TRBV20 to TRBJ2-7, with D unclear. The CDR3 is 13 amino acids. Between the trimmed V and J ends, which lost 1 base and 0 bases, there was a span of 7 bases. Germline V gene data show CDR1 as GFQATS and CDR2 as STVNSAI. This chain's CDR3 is CGARGQSSYEQYF. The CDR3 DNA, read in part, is TGTGGTGCTAGGGGACAAAGCTCCTATGAACAGTAC.

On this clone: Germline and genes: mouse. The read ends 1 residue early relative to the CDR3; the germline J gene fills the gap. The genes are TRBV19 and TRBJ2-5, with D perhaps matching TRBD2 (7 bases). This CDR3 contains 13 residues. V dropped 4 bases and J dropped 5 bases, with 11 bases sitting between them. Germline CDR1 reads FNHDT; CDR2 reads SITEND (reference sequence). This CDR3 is CASSPGGGDTQYF. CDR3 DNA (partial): TGTGCCAGCAGTCCGGGGGGCGGAGACACCCAGTAC.

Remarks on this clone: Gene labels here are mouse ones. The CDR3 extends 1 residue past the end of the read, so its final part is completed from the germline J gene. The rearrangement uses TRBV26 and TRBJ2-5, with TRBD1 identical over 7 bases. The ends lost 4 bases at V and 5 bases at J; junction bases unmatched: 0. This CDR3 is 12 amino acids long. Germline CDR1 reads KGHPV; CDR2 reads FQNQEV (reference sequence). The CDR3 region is CASSRDRDTQYF. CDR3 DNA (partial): TGTGCCAGCAGTCGGGACAGAGACACCCAGTAC. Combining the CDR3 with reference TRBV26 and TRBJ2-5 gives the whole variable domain NSKVIQTPRYLVKGQGQKAKMRCIPEKGHPVVFWYQQNKNNEFKFLINFQNQEVLQQIDMTEKRFSAECPSNSPCSLEIQSSEAGDSALYLCASSRDRDTQYFGPGTRLLVL.

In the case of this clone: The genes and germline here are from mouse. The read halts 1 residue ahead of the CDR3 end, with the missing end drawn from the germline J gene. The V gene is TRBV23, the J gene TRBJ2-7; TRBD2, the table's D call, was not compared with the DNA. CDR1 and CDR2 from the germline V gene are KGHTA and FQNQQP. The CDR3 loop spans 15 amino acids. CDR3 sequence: CSSSQHWGSSYEQYF. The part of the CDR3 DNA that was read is TGCTCCAGCAGTCAACACTGGGGGAGCTCCTATGAACAGTAC.

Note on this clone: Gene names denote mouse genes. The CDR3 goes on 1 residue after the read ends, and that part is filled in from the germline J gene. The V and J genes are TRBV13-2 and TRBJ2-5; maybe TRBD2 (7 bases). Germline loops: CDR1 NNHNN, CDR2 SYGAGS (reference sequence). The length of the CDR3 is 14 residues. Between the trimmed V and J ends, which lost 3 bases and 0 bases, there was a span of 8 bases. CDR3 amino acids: CASGGGANQDTQYF. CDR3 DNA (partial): TGTGCCAGCGGTGGGGGGGCTAACCAAGACACCCAGTAC.

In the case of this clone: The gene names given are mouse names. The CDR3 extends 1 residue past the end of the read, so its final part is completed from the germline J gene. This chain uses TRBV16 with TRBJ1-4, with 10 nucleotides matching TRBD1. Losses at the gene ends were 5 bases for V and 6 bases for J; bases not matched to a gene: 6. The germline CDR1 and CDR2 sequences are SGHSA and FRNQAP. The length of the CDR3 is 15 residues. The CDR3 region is CASSPGGQGDERLFF. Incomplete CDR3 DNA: TGTGCAAGCAGCCCAGGCGGACAGGGGGACGAAAGATTATTT.

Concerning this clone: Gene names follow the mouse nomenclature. The CDR3 bases that were read are TGTGCCAGCAGTTTCAGGGCCTCCGACTACACC. Translation gives CASSFRASDYT. The whole CDR3 sequence is CASSFRASDYTF. V usage is TRBV26 and J usage is TRBJ1-2; D may be TRBD1 (5 bases). The CDR3 end lies 1 residue beyond the end of the read and is filled in from the germline J gene. CDR3 length equals 12 residues. Trimming took 5 bases from V and 4 from J, leaving 8 bases between them. Germline assignment: CDR1 KGHPV and CDR2 FQNQEV (reference sequence).

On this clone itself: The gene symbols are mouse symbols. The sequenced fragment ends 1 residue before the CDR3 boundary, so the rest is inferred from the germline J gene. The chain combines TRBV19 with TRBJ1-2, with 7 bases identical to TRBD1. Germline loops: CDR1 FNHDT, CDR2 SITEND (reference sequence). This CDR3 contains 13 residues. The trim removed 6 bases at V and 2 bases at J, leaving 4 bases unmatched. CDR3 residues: CASTTGQNSDYTF. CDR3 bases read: TGTGCCAGCACCACGGGACAGAACTCCGACTACACC.

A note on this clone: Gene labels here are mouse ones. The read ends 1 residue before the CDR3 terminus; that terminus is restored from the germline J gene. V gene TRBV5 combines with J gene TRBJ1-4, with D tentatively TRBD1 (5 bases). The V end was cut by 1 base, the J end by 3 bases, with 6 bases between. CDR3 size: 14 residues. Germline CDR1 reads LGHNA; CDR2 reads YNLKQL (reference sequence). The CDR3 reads CASSQGTPNERLFF. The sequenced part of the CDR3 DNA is TGTGCCAGCAGCCAAGGGACACCCAACGAAAGATTATTT.

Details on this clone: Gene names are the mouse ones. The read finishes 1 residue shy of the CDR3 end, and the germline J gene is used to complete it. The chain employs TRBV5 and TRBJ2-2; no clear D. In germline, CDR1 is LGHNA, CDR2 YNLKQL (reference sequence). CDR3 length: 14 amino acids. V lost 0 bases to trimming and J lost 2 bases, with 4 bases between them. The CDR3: CASSQEGNTGQLYF. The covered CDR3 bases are TGTGCCAGCAGCCAAGAAGGGAACACCGGGCAGCTCTAC.